The source of this TCR beta chain is a study of radiotherapy plus CTLA-4 blockade in lung cancer. Overall study: Objective responses arose in over 15% of patients, and 25% to 35% experienced disease control. Study findings and constraints: After radiotherapy and ipilimumab, tumor-derived clones expanded in peripheral blood. Early shifts in blood T cell clones, with interferon-beta, reportedly predicted response best.

Note on this clone: Its antigen is still unknown.

With ipilimumab providing CTLA-4 blockade, focal radiation was administered to patients who had chemo-refractory metastatic non-small-cell lung cancer. This table comes from immunoSEQ multiplex PCR, and its TCRdb copy is limited to in-frame clones, with some not included. The repertoire includes about 110,000 clones, 81% of them detected once, and 3.3% sits in the top ten. CDR1 and CDR2 from the germline V gene are SGHDT and YYEEEE. This CDR3 is built from 13 residues. Material: peripheral blood, obtained from a patient treated with radiotherapy plus ipilimumab. This clonotype was sampled from a human donor with non-small cell lung cancer that progressed on radiotherapy plus ipilimumab. Some clones in this sample may be carry-over from other donors' samples. The chain combines TRBV5-6 with TRBJ2-5; 7 positions agree with TRBD1. The J call is doubtful: the DNA matches TRBJ2-7 better. CDR3 protein: CASSLDRGNEQYF. The CDR3, as DNA: TGTGCCAGCAGCTTGGACAGGGGAAACGAGCAGTACTTC.